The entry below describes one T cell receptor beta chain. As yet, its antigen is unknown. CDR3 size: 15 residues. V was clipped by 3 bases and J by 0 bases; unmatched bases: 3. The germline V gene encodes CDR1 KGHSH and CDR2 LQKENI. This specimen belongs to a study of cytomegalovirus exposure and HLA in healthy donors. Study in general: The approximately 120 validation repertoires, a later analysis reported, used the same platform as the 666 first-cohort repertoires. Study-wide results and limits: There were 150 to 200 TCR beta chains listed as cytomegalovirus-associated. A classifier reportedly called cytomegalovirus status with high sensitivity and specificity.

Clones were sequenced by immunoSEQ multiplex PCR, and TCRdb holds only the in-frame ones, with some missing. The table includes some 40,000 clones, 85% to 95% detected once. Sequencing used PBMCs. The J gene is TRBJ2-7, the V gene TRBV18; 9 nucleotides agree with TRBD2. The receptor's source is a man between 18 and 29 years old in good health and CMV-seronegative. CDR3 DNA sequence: TGTGCCAGCTCACCGGGGACTAGCCTCTCCTACGAGCAGTACTTC. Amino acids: CASSPGTSLSYEQYF.